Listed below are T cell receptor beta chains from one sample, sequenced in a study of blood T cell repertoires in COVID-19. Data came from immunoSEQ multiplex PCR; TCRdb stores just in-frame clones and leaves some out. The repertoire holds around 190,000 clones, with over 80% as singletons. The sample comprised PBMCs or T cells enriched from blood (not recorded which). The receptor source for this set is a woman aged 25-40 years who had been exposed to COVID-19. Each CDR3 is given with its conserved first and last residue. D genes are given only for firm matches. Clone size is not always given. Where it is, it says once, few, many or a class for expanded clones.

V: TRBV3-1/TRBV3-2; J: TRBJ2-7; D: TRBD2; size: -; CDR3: CASSPGLAAYEQYF; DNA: TGTGCCAGCAGCCCAGGACTAGCGGCCTACGAGCAGTACTTC
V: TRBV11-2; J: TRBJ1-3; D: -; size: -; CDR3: CASSLNRAGNTIYF; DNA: TGTGCCAGCAGCTTAAACAGGGCTGGAAACACCATATATTTT
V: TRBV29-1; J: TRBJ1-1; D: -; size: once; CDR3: CSVGPPGLENTEAFF; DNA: TGCAGCGTTGGGCCGCCGGGACTGGAGAACACTGAAGCTTTCTTT
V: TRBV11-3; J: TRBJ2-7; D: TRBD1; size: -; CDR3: CASSSAWDSPSYEQYF; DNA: TGTGCCAGCAGCAGTGCGTGGGACAGCCCATCCTACGAGCAGTACTTC
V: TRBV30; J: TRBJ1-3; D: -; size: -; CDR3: CAWTGTPQGGNTIYF; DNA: TGTGCCTGGACAGGGACACCTCAAGGGGGTAACACCATATATTTT
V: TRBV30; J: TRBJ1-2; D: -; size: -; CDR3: CAWRTDLYGYTF; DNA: TGTGCCTGGAGAACAGACCTTTATGGCTACACCTTC
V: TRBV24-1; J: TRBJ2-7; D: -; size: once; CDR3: CATATNLGEGQYF; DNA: TGTGCCACCGCTACGAATCTGGGAGAGGGGCAGTACTTC
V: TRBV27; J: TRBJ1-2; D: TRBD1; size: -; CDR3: CASNENPTGEGYGYTF; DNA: TGTGCCAGCAACGAGAATCCTACAGGGGAAGGCTATGGCTACACCTTC
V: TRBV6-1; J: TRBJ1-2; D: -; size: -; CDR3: CASSEVRGSNYGYTF; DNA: TGTGCCAGCAGTGAAGTTCGAGGGTCTAACTATGGCTACACCTTC
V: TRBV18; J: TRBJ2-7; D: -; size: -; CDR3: CASSPYSKPTYEQYF; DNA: TGTGCCAGCTCACCATACAGCAAACCAACCTACGAGCAGTACTTC
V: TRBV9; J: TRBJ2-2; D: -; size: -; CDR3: CASSARNTGELFF; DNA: TGTGCCAGCAGCGCGAGGAACACCGGGGAGCTGTTTTTT
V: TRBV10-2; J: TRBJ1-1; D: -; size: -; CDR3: CASSERGYGTEAFF; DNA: TGCGCCAGCAGTGAGAGGGGCTACGGCACTGAAGCTTTCTTT
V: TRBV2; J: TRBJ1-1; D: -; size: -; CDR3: CARSLTMNTEAFF; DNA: TGTGCCAGAAGCCTGACAATGAACACTGAAGCTTTCTTT
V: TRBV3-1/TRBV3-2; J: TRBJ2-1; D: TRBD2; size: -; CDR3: CASSPSGTRNNEQFF; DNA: TGTGCCAGCAGCCCATCCGGGACTAGGAACAATGAGCAGTTCTTC
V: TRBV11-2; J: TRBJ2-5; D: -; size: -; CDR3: CASSLLSSVVGQETQYF; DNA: TGTGCCAGCAGCTTACTTTCTAGTGTAGTTGGCCAAGAGACCCAGTACTTC
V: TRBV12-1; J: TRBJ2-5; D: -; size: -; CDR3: CAELAGPRQETQYF; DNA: TGTGCCGAACTAGCGGGGCCCCGCCAAGAGACCCAGTACTTC
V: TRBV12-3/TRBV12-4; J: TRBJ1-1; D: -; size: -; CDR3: CASSVNTEAFF; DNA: TGTGCCAGCAGCGTGAACACTGAAGCTTTCTTT
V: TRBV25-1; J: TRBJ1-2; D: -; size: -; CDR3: CASSPPGQLHYGYTF; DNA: TGTGCCAGCAGCCCTCCCGGACAGCTCCACTATGGCTACACCTTC
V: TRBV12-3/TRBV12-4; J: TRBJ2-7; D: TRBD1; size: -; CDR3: CATKGQGRDEQYF; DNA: TGTGCCACCAAAGGACAGGGGCGCGACGAGCAGTACTTC
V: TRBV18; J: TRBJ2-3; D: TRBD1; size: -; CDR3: CASSPADRAVYTQYF; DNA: TGTGCCAGCTCACCAGCGGACAGGGCGGTCTATACGCAGTATTTT
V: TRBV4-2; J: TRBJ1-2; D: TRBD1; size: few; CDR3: CASSQGQGAYGYTF; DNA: TGTGCCAGCAGCCAAGGACAGGGGGCCTATGGCTACACCTTC
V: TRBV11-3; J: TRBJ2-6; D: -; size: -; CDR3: CASSPVGANVLTF; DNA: TGTGCCAGCAGCCCGGTCGGGGCCAACGTCCTGACTTTC
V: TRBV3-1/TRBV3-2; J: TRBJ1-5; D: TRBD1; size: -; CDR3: CASSSRQGRPQHF; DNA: TGTGCCAGCAGCTCTAGACAGGGTCGGCCCCAGCATTTT
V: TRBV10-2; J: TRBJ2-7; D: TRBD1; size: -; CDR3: CASSVQGAYEQYF; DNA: TGCGCCAGCAGTGTACAGGGGGCCTACGAGCAGTACTTC
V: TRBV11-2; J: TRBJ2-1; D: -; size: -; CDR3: CASSPGTFNEQFF; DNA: TGTGCCAGCAGCCCGGGAACTTTCAATGAGCAGTTCTTC
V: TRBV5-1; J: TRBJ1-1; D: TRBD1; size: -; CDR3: CASSLVGDRGSGAFF; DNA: TGCGCCAGCAGCTTGGTGGGGGACAGGGGGTCCGGAGCTTTCTTT
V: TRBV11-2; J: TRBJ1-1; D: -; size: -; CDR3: CASSTTGFEAFF; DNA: TGTGCCAGCAGCACCACAGGTTTTGAAGCTTTCTTT
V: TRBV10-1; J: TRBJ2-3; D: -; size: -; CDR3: CASSEGTRDTQYF; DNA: TGCGCCAGCAGTGAGGGGACAAGAGATACGCAGTATTTT
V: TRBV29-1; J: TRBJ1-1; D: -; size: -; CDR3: CSVHQGMNTEAFF; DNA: TGCAGCGTCCATCAGGGCATGAACACTGAAGCTTTCTTT
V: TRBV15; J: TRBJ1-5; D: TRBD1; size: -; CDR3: CATSFRGQGGGQPQHF; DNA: TGTGCCACCAGCTTCCGGGGACAGGGGGGCGGTCAGCCCCAGCATTTT
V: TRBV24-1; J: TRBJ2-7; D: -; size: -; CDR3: CATRLFELTETPTYEQYF; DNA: TGTGCCACCAGATTATTTGAATTGACAGAGACGCCTACTTACGAGCAGTACTTC
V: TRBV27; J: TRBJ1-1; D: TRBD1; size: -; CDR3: CASSRQGNTEAFF; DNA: TGTGCCAGCAGCAGACAGGGGAACACTGAAGCTTTCTTT
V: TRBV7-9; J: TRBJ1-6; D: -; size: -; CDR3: CASSPPVGGIGSPLHF; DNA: TGTGCCAGCAGCCCCCCGGTCGGGGGAATAGGATCACCCCTCCACTTT
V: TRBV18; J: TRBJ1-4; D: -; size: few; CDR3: CASSLLAANEKLFF; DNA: TGTGCCAGCTCGCTACTAGCAGCTAATGAAAAACTGTTTTTT
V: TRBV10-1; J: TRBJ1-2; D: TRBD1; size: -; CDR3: CASSESKQGGYLSGYTF; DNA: TGCGCCAGCAGTGAGTCGAAACAGGGGGGATATTTGTCTGGCTACACCTTC
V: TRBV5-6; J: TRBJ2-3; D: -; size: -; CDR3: CASSQRSGMYTDTQYF; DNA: TGTGCCAGCAGCCAAAGGTCGGGGATGTACACAGATACGCAGTATTTT
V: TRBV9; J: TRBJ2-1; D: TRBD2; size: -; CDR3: CASSDSGGAFNEQFF; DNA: TGTGCCAGCAGCGACAGCGGGGGGGCCTTCAATGAGCAGTTCTTC
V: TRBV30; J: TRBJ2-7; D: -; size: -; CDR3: CAWSVGGARQNEQYF; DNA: TGTGCCTGGAGTGTGGGGGGGGCGCGTCAAAACGAGCAGTACTTC
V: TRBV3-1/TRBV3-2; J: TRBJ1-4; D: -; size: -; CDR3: CASSSGDLNEKLFF; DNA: TGTGCCAGCAGCTCAGGGGATTTGAATGAAAAACTGTTTTTT
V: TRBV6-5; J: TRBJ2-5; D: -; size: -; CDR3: CASSLVVGQPETQYF; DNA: TGTGCCAGCAGTTTAGTGGTGGGGCAACCAGAGACCCAGTACTTC
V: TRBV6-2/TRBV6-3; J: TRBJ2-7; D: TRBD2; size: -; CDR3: CASSYSSEGLGSGEQYF; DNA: TGTGCCAGCAGTTACTCCTCGGAGGGACTAGGATCGGGGGAGCAGTACTTC
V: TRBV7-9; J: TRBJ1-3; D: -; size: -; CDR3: CASSLGGLPGNTIYF; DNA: TGTGCCAGCAGCTTAGGAGGCCTCCCTGGAAACACCATATATTTT
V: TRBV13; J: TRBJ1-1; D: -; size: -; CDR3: CASSPQGVGAFF; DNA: TGTGCCAGCAGCCCCCAGGGTGTGGGAGCTTTCTTT
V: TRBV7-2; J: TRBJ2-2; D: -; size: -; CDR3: CASSLAYYPTGELFF; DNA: TGTGCCAGCAGCTTAGCTTACTATCCGACCGGGGAGCTGTTTTTT
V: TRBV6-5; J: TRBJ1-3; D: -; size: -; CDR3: CASSTPGTGNTIYF; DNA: TGTGCCAGCAGTACTCCGGGGACTGGAAACACCATATATTTT
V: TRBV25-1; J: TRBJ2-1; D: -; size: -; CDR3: CASSEPNKKNEQFF; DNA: TGTGCCAGCAGTGAACCCAACAAAAAGAATGAGCAGTTCTTC
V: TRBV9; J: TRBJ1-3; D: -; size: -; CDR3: CASSVATGLNGGNTIYF; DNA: TGTGCCAGCAGCGTAGCTACAGGGTTGAATGGGGGAAACACCATATATTTT
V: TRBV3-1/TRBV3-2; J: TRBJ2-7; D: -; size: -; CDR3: CASSQRLLPPSYEQYF; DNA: TGTGCCAGCAGCCAGAGACTCCTACCACCCTCCTACGAGCAGTACTTC
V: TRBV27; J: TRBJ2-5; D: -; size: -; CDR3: CASSLTAEGTGTQETQYF; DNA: TGTGCCAGCAGCCTCACAGCCGAGGGGACCGGGACACAAGAGACCCAGTACTTC
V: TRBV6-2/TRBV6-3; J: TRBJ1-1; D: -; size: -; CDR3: CASSYLGADEAFF; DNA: TGTGCCAGCAGTTATTTGGGGGCTGATGAAGCTTTCTTT
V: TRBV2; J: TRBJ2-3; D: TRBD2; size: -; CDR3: CASSDGLGGTDTQYF; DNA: TGTGCCAGCAGTGATGGACTAGGAGGCACAGATACGCAGTATTTT
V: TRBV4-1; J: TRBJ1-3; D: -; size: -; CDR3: CASSQVAGGNTIYF; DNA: TGCGCCAGCAGCCAAGTAGCGGGGGGAAACACCATATATTTT
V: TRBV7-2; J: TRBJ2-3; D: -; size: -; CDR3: CASTQGGALDTQYF; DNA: TGTGCCAGCACTCAAGGGGGGGCCTTAGATACGCAGTATTTT